Each of the 21 T cell receptor beta chains below was sequenced from the same sample in a study of identical twins. Via MiXCR, TCRdb re-called the 5' RACE reads, giving one row per CDR3 protein. The data show roughly 500,000 distinct CDR3 sequences, approximately 22% seen once. The sample also formed part of further work on T cells expressing NK-cell markers.

Sequencing was carried out using CD4+ T cells sorted from blood. The receptors stem from a young woman in good health.

V gene TRBV7-8 combines with J gene TRBJ2-2; tentatively, D is TRBD1 or TRBD2 (7 bases each). Germline V gene lookup returns CDR1 SGHVS and CDR2 FQNEAQ. Trimming took 8 bases from V and 4 from J, leaving 17 bases between them. CDR3 length: 15 residues. The CDR3 nucleotides are TGTGCCAGCGGACTAGACAGGGTGGCCACCGGGGAGCTGTTTTTT. Its protein product is CASGLDRVATGELFF.

This clonotype was seen more than once but under ten times. The rearrangement links TRBV12-3 or TRBV12-4 to TRBJ1-5; D might be TRBD1 (5 bases). The CDR3 length is 13 residues. Trimming stripped 7 bases from V and 4 bases from J, with 11 bases between. Here the CDR3 DNA reads TGTGCCAGCATGGGAACAGGTAATCAGCCCCAGCATTTT. Its translation: CASMGTGNQPQHF.

This clonotype has a handful of counts. V usage is TRBV7-2 and J usage is TRBJ2-5, with D uncertain. The CDR3 is 13 residues long. The ends were cut back, 3 bases at V and 1 base at J, with 6 bases in the middle. Germline V lookup: CDR1 SGHTA, CDR2 FQGNSA. CDR3 loop: CASSFSRQETQYF. The CDR3 region has the DNA TGTGCCAGCAGCTTCAGTCGCCAAGAGACCCAGTACTTC.

This clonotype was picked up a small number of times. This chain connects TRBV5-5 to TRBJ2-7; tentative D call: TRBD2 (5 bases). The CDR3 extends over 14 amino acids. V shed 5 bases and J shed 5 bases, with 17 bases lying between them. CDR1 and CDR2 (germline): SGHKS, YYEKEE (reference sequence). In DNA form, the CDR3 reads TGTGCCAGCAGTTCTCGGCCCCCGGGGAACGAGCAGTACTTC. Translating gives CASSSRPPGNEQYF.

In its sample, this clonotype was seen many times. V and J are TRBV7-7 and TRBJ2-3; D gene uncertain. The V end lost 5 bases, the J end lost 2 bases, and 11 bases lay between the germline ends. The CDR3 extends over 14 amino acids. The germline CDR1 and CDR2 sequences are SSHAT and FNYEAQ (reference sequence). In DNA, the CDR3 is TGTGCCAGCAGCACAACCGGGCTCACAGATACGCAGTATTTT. As protein: CASSTTGLTDTQYF. Full variable domain (rest looked up from reference TRBV7-7 and TRBJ2-3): GAGVSQSPRYKVTKRGQDVTLRCDPISSHATLYWYQQALGQGPEFLTYFNYEAQPDKSGLPSDRFSAERPEGSISTLTIQRTEQRDSAMYRCASSTTGLTDTQYFGPGTRLTVL.

This rearrangement joins TRBV12-3 or TRBV12-4 to TRBJ1-5; TRBD1 agrees at 7 bases. CDR3 length: 14 residues. V shed 7 bases, J shed 3 bases, and the junction held 6 bases outside the gene matches. The CDR3, as DNA: TGTGCCAGCACCCCGGGACAGAACAATCAGCCCCAGCATTTT. Translated: CASTPGQNNQPQHF.

A remark on this clonotype: A much larger clone lies a single base off, so this may be a read error. The chain combines TRBV10-3 with TRBJ2-3; 7 nucleotides agree with TRBD2. This CDR3 comprises 18 residues. Germline V gene sequence: CDR1 ENHRY, CDR2 SYGVKD. The V segment lost 8 bases and the J segment 5 bases; nucleotides outside the gene matches: 22. Here the CDR3 reads CAIQWSSTSVGRGDTQYF. Here the CDR3 DNA reads TGTGCCATCCAATGGAGTAGTACTAGCGTGGGCCGAGGAGATACGCAGTATTTT.

V and J are TRBV5-6 and TRBJ1-4; 9 positions match TRBD1. CDR1 SGHDT and CDR2 YYEEEE come from the germline V gene. The CDR3 length is 14 residues. The V and J ends lost 1 base and 6 bases, in that order; junction bases with no gene match: 1. In nucleotides, the CDR3 is TGTGCCAGCAGCTTGTGGGACAGGGATGAAAAACTGTTTTTT. Translating it yields CASSLWDRDEKLFF.

The gene calls are TRBV24-1 and TRBJ2-3, with a possible D match to TRBD2 (5 bases). The CDR3 spans 15 residues. The germline V gene has CDR1 KGHDR and CDR2 SFDVKD. Deletions cut 4 bases from V and 6 bases from J, with 16 bases between. The CDR3 loop reads CATSDRRDTGDTQYF. The CDR3 nucleotides read TGTGCCACCAGTGACCGTCGCGATACGGGGGATACGCAGTATTTT.

V is TRBV10-3 and J is TRBJ2-2; D is tentatively TRBD1 or TRBD2 (5 bases each). V lost 6 bases, J lost 6 bases, and 14 bases lay in between. Germline V gives CDR1 ENHRY, CDR2 SYGVKD. CDR3 length: 14 amino acids. CDR3 sequence (DNA): TGTGCCATCAGAAGAGATTTGGGGGCCGGGGAGCTGTTTTTT. Protein sequence: CAIRRDLGAGELFF.

This clonotype was observed a few times. The gene calls are TRBV7-8 and TRBJ1-5; D gene ambiguous. The CDR3 sequence is 15 residues long. Trimming shortened V by 1 base and J by 7 bases, and 14 bases separated the two germline ends. Looked up from germline, CDR1 is SGHVS and CDR2 is FQNEAQ. CDR3 protein: CASSLVYPILQPQHF. CDR3 in DNA: TGTGCCAGCAGCTTAGTTTACCCAATACTCCAGCCCCAGCATTTT.

V is TRBV12-3 or TRBV12-4 and J is TRBJ1-2; 7 bases line up with TRBD1. The trim removed 6 bases at V and 2 bases at J, leaving 9 bases unmatched. The CDR3 loop spans 15 amino acids. CDR3 amino acids: CASRRSGRGNYGYTF. The CDR3 DNA is TGTGCCAGCAGGCGCTCGGGCAGGGGGAACTATGGCTACACCTTC.

This chain joins TRBV4-1 and TRBJ2-7; 14 bases agree with TRBD2. Looked up from germline, CDR1 is MGHRA and CDR2 is YSYEKL. The CDR3 covers 18 residues. V shed 6 bases and J 0 bases; nucleotides not matched to a gene: 10. The CDR3 DNA reads TGCGCCAGCAGGCCTGGACTAGCGGGGGGCTTCAGCTCCTACGAGCAGTACTTC. As protein: CASRPGLAGGFSSYEQYF.

V and J are TRBV5-1 and TRBJ1-3; a weak D match, TRBD1 (6 bases). The CDR3 totals 14 residues. Germline V CDR1 and CDR2: SGHRS, YFSETQ. The V end was cut by 7 bases, the J end by 3 bases, with 14 bases between. The CDR3 nucleotides are TGCGCCAGCGCCTTACAGGGATTTGGAAACACCATATATTTT. Translating gives CASALQGFGNTIYF.

CDR3 amino acids: CASREGAAGDGEQFF. CDR3 in DNA: TGCGCCAGCAGAGAAGGAGCAGCGGGAGACGGTGAGCAGTTCTTC. This chain uses TRBV5-1 with TRBJ2-1, with TRBD2 identical over 8 bases. The CDR3 runs 15 residues. Germline CDR1 is SGHRS and CDR2 is YFSETQ. The ends lost 5 bases at V and 9 bases at J; junction bases unmatched: 13.

The genes are TRBV5-1 and TRBJ2-6, with D hard to call. The CDR3 is 15 residues long. Trimming took 2 bases from V and 0 from J, leaving 6 bases between them. Germline V gene lookup returns CDR1 SGHRS and CDR2 YFSETQ. The chain's CDR3 is CASSFSFSGANVLTF. The CDR3 DNA sequence: TGCGCCAGCAGCTTTAGCTTCTCTGGGGCCAACGTCCTGACTTTC.

This clonotype was seen at least ten times. The rearrangement links TRBV4-2 to TRBJ2-3; 7 bases align to TRBD2. The germline V gene encodes CDR1 LGHNA and CDR2 YNFKEQ. CDR3 length: 13 amino acids. The V gene end was trimmed by 4 bases and the J gene end by 4 bases; junction bases not matched to a gene: 2. In nucleotides, the CDR3 is TGTGCCAGCAGCCCCGGGGGGTCAGATACGCAGTATTTT. It yields the protein CASSPGGSDTQYF.

The sample holds a few counts of this clonotype. This clone may be a read error of a much larger clone one base away. The CDR3 loop reads CASSYSDNEQFF. CDR3 DNA: TGTGCCAGCAGTTACTCCGACAATGAGCAGTTCTTC. The chain carries TRBV6-5 and TRBJ2-1; D is undetermined. The length of the CDR3 is 12 residues. CDR1 and CDR2 from the germline V gene are MNHEY and SVGAGI.

The V call is TRBV16, the J call TRBJ1-1, with 8 bases matching TRBD1. V lost 7 bases, J lost 1 base, and 8 bases stayed unmatched. The CDR3 consists of 15 residues. The germline CDR1 and CDR2 sequences are KGHSY and FQNENV. The CDR3 region has the DNA TGTGCCAGCAATGACAGGGGAGTAGGGAACACTGAAGCTTTCTTT. Amino acids: CASNDRGVGNTEAFF.

The V gene is TRBV10-3, the J gene TRBJ1-2, with D hard to call. This CDR3 spans 11 amino acids. The V and J ends lost 0 bases and 8 bases respectively, with 4 bases between them. In germline, CDR1 is ENHRY, CDR2 SYGVKD. In DNA, the CDR3 is TGTGCCATCAGTGAGTCTTGGGGCTACACCTTC. Its protein product is CAISESWGYTF.

The V gene is TRBV9, the J gene TRBJ2-7; possibly TRBD1 or TRBD2 for D (5 bases each). The CDR3 has 14 residues. Germline V gene lookup returns CDR1 SGDLS and CDR2 YYNGEE. V dropped 0 bases and J dropped 5 bases, with 12 bases sitting between them. The CDR3 nucleotides read TGTGCCAGCAGCGTAGGAGGGACCGGCCACGAGCAGTACTTC. The encoded protein is CASSVGGTGHEQYF.